This T cell receptor beta chain was identified in a study of T cells in Graves' hyperthyroidism and ophthalmopathy. V was trimmed by 3 bases and J by 2 bases, leaving 8 bases between them. The germline gives CDR1 SGHVS, CDR2 FQNEAQ. There are 14 residues in the CDR3. This clonotype has a count of ten or more. RNA transcripts served as the template for amplifying TCR beta CDR3 regions. HTBI primers were the set used in a first-round RT-PCR of the TCR CDR3. One entry per CDR3 protein results from TCRdb running MiXCR on the multiplex PCR reads. The table includes around 660,000 distinct CDR3 sequences, just under 45% detected once.

The sequence was collected from an adult man with Graves' disease, either hyperthyroidism or ophthalmopathy (not recorded which). Material: peripheral blood or thyroid tissue (not recorded which). This chain connects TRBV7-8 to TRBJ1-3, with unresolved D. This CDR3 reads CASSFSQTGNTIYF. The CDR3 DNA follows: TGTGCCAGCAGCTTCTCGCAAACTGGAAACACCATATATTTT.